A selection of T cell receptor beta chains follows, all from one sample in a study of T cell responses to AZD1222 COVID-19 vaccine. Profiled with immunoSEQ multiplex PCR; TCRdb holds only in-frame clones, not every one. This sample has around 91,000 clones, with around nine tenths found just once. The source was peripheral blood, collected on day 0 of AZD1222 vaccination. The receptors derive from an adult in good health. Both conserved end residues are part of each CDR3. D genes are given only for firm matches. The size entry is marked missing in some rows and otherwise reads once, few, many or a size class.

abundance: NA; d_gene: NA; v_gene: TRBV21-1; j_gene: TRBJ1-4; CDR3aa: CASSKDRVVKLFF; CDR3nt: TGTGCCAGCAGCAAAGACAGGGTCGTGAAACTGTTTTTT
abundance: NA; d_gene: NA; v_gene: TRBV5-1; j_gene: TRBJ2-3; CDR3aa: CASSVGTPSTDTQYF; CDR3nt: TGCGCCAGCAGCGTCGGGACACCGAGCACAGATACGCAGTATTTT
abundance: few; d_gene: NA; v_gene: TRBV11-2; j_gene: TRBJ1-2; CDR3aa: CASSYGAVGGYTF; CDR3nt: TGTGCCAGCAGCTACGGGGCAGTTGGTGGCTACACCTTC
abundance: NA; d_gene: NA; v_gene: TRBV7-6; j_gene: TRBJ2-5; CDR3aa: CASTQKVQRYQETQYF; CDR3nt: TGTGCCAGCACCCAAAAGGTCCAGAGATACCAAGAGACCCAGTACTTC
abundance: NA; d_gene: NA; v_gene: TRBV6-5; j_gene: TRBJ2-7; CDR3aa: CASSYARKTYEQYF; CDR3nt: TGTGCCAGCAGTTACGCCAGGAAGACCTACGAGCAGTACTTC
abundance: NA; d_gene: TRBD1; v_gene: TRBV10-3; j_gene: TRBJ1-2; CDR3aa: CAISEQGVYGYTF; CDR3nt: TGTGCCATCAGTGAACAGGGGGTATATGGCTACACCTTC
abundance: NA; d_gene: TRBD1; v_gene: TRBV7-9; j_gene: TRBJ2-1; CDR3aa: CASSFIRGHEQFF; CDR3nt: TGTGCCAGCAGCTTTATCAGGGGGCATGAGCAGTTCTTC
abundance: NA; d_gene: NA; v_gene: TRBV6-5; j_gene: TRBJ1-1; CDR3aa: CASSYSTAGRVEAFF; CDR3nt: TGTGCCAGCAGTTACTCGACAGCGGGTCGTGTTGAAGCTTTCTTT
abundance: NA; d_gene: NA; v_gene: TRBV5-1; j_gene: TRBJ1-4; CDR3aa: CASSPGAASTNEKLFF; CDR3nt: TGCGCCAGCAGCCCAGGGGCTGCCTCGACTAATGAAAAACTGTTTTTT
abundance: NA; d_gene: NA; v_gene: TRBV27; j_gene: TRBJ1-4; CDR3aa: CASSLYPAQGEKLFF; CDR3nt: TGTGCCAGCAGTTTATACCCAGCCCAGGGGGAAAAACTGTTTTTT
abundance: NA; d_gene: NA; v_gene: TRBV5-4; j_gene: TRBJ2-5; CDR3aa: CASSPGRNQETQYF; CDR3nt: TGTGCCAGCAGCCCGGGACGGAACCAAGAGACCCAGTACTTC
abundance: NA; d_gene: TRBD1; v_gene: TRBV3-1/TRBV3-2; j_gene: TRBJ1-2; CDR3aa: CASSRVGTGAFYGYTF; CDR3nt: TGTGCCAGCAGCCGCGTCGGGACAGGTGCTTTCTATGGCTACACCTTC
abundance: NA; d_gene: NA; v_gene: TRBV5-1; j_gene: TRBJ1-2; CDR3aa: CASSLAGRNYGYTF; CDR3nt: TGCGCCAGCAGCTTGGCCGGCAGGAACTATGGCTACACCTTC
abundance: NA; d_gene: TRBD2; v_gene: TRBV7-2; j_gene: TRBJ2-7; CDR3aa: CASSFTGTMSYEQYF; CDR3nt: TGTGCCAGCAGCTTTACCGGGACTATGTCCTACGAGCAGTACTTC
abundance: NA; d_gene: NA; v_gene: TRBV24-1; j_gene: TRBJ2-3; CDR3aa: CATSGPGPDTQYF; CDR3nt: TGTGCCACCAGTGGGCCGGGACCAGATACGCAGTATTTT
abundance: NA; d_gene: NA; v_gene: TRBV4-3; j_gene: TRBJ1-6; CDR3aa: CASSPAIGSYNSPLHF; CDR3nt: TGCGCCAGCAGCCCTGCAATAGGCTCCTATAATTCACCCCTCCACTTT
abundance: NA; d_gene: TRBD1; v_gene: TRBV19; j_gene: TRBJ1-4; CDR3aa: CASSGTGVRGGEKLFF; CDR3nt: TGTGCCAGCTCCGGGACAGGGGTAAGAGGGGGAGAAAAACTGTTTTTT
abundance: NA; d_gene: NA; v_gene: TRBV28; j_gene: TRBJ1-1; CDR3aa: CASIPPDRLNTEAFF; CDR3nt: TGTGCCAGCATTCCCCCCGACAGGCTGAACACTGAAGCTTTCTTT
abundance: once; d_gene: NA; v_gene: TRBV7-9; j_gene: TRBJ2-7; CDR3aa: CASSEQGYEQYF; CDR3nt: TGTGCCAGCAGCGAACAGGGCTACGAGCAGTACTTC
abundance: NA; d_gene: TRBD1; v_gene: TRBV5-6; j_gene: TRBJ1-2; CDR3aa: CASSLSLQTGGDYGYTF; CDR3nt: TGTGCCAGCAGCTTAAGCCTGCAGACAGGGGGCGACTATGGCTACACCTTC
abundance: few; d_gene: NA; v_gene: TRBV20-1; j_gene: TRBJ1-5; CDR3aa: CSASHSGNQPQHF; CDR3nt: TGCAGTGCTAGTCATTCGGGGAATCAGCCCCAGCATTTT
abundance: NA; d_gene: NA; v_gene: TRBV2; j_gene: TRBJ1-1; CDR3aa: CASGRITMIETEAFF; CDR3nt: TGTGCCAGCGGGAGAATCACCATGATCGAGACTGAAGCTTTCTTT
abundance: NA; d_gene: TRBD1; v_gene: TRBV27; j_gene: TRBJ2-7; CDR3aa: CASSPRDRSYEQYF; CDR3nt: TGTGCCAGCAGTCCTAGGGACAGATCCTACGAGCAGTACTTC
abundance: NA; d_gene: NA; v_gene: TRBV6-2/TRBV6-3; j_gene: TRBJ1-1; CDR3aa: CASSYSVTAMNTEAFF; CDR3nt: TGTGCCAGCAGTTACTCGGTGACAGCAATGAACACTGAAGCTTTCTTT
abundance: NA; d_gene: TRBD2; v_gene: TRBV9; j_gene: TRBJ2-2; CDR3aa: CASSERSTSGAGELFF; CDR3nt: TGTGCCAGCAGCGAGAGGTCTACTAGCGGGGCCGGGGAGCTGTTTTTT
abundance: NA; d_gene: NA; v_gene: TRBV19; j_gene: TRBJ1-2; CDR3aa: CASSVNGPATYGYTF; CDR3nt: TGTGCCAGTAGTGTCAATGGCCCCGCTACCTATGGCTACACCTTC
abundance: NA; d_gene: NA; v_gene: TRBV13; j_gene: TRBJ1-2; CDR3aa: CASSPQRGPYGYTF; CDR3nt: TGTGCCAGCAGCCCGCAGAGGGGACCCTATGGCTACACCTTC
abundance: NA; d_gene: NA; v_gene: TRBV4-3; j_gene: TRBJ2-1; CDR3aa: CASSQDSQGSYNEQFF; CDR3nt: TGCGCCAGCAGCCAAGATAGCCAGGGCTCCTACAATGAGCAGTTCTTC
abundance: NA; d_gene: TRBD2; v_gene: TRBV7-8; j_gene: TRBJ2-1; CDR3aa: CASSLALGSGNKYNEQFF; CDR3nt: TGTGCCAGCAGCTTAGCACTGGGTAGCGGGAATAAATACAATGAGCAGTTCTTC
abundance: NA; d_gene: NA; v_gene: TRBV11-2; j_gene: TRBJ1-5; CDR3aa: CASSFTINQPQHF; CDR3nt: TGTGCCAGCAGCTTCACGATCAATCAGCCCCAGCATTTT
abundance: NA; d_gene: NA; v_gene: TRBV7-2; j_gene: TRBJ2-3; CDR3aa: CASTRTATTDTQYF; CDR3nt: TGTGCCAGCACTAGGACAGCAACGACAGATACGCAGTATTTT
abundance: NA; d_gene: TRBD1; v_gene: TRBV3-1/TRBV3-2; j_gene: TRBJ2-7; CDR3aa: CASCTGGVRGEQYF; CDR3nt: TGTGCCAGCTGTACAGGGGGCGTTCGGGGCGAGCAGTACTTC
abundance: NA; d_gene: TRBD2; v_gene: TRBV7-9; j_gene: TRBJ2-7; CDR3aa: CASSFSGARSYEQYF; CDR3nt: TGTGCCAGCAGCTTCAGCGGGGCCCGATCCTACGAGCAGTACTTC
abundance: NA; d_gene: TRBD2; v_gene: TRBV7-3; j_gene: TRBJ2-1; CDR3aa: CASSSGGGGEQFF; CDR3nt: TGTGCCAGCAGCTCGGGAGGTGGCGGTGAGCAGTTCTTC
abundance: NA; d_gene: NA; v_gene: TRBV9; j_gene: TRBJ1-1; CDR3aa: CASSVGHVPTEAFF; CDR3nt: TGTGCCAGCAGCGTGGGTCACGTCCCCACTGAAGCTTTCTTT
abundance: NA; d_gene: NA; v_gene: TRBV10-3; j_gene: TRBJ2-7; CDR3aa: CAISESTYEQYF; CDR3nt: TGTGCCATCAGTGAGTCAACGTACGAGCAGTACTTC